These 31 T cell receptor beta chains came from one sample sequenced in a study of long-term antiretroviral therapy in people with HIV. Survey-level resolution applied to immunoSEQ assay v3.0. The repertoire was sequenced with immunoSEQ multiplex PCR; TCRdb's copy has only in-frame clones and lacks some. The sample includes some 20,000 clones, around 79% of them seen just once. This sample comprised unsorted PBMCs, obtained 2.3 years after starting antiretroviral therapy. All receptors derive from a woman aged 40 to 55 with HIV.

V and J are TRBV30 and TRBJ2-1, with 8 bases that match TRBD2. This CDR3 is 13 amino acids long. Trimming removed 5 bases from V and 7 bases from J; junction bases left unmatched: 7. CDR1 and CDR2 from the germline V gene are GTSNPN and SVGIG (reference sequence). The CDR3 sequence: CAWAIGGGNEQFF. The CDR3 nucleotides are TGTGCCTGGGCGATCGGGGGGGGGAATGAGCAGTTCTTC.

CDR3 residues: CASSQPTGGSEGYTF. CDR3 coding DNA: TGTGCCAGCAGCCAGCCGACAGGGGGCTCTGAAGGCTACACCTTC. The rearrangement uses TRBV5-4 and TRBJ1-2; 10 bases agree with TRBD1. With 4 bases clipped from V and 8 bases from J, the junction kept 11 bases outside the gene matches. Germline V gene sequence: CDR1 SGHNT, CDR2 YYREEE (reference sequence). The CDR3 extends over 15 amino acids.

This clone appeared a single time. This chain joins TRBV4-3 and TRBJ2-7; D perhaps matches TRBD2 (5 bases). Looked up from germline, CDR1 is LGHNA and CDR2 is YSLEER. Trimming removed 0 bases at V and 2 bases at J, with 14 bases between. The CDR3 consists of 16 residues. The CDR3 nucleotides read TGCGCCAGCAGCCAAGATGACGGGTGGGGAGCCTACGAGCAGTACTTC. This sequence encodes CASSQDDGWGAYEQYF.

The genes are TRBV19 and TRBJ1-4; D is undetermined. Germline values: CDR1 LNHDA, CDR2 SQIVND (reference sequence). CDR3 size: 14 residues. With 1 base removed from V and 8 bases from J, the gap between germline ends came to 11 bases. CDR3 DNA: TGTGCCAGTAGTATAGGAGGGAATTGGGAAAAACTGTTTTTT. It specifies CASSIGGNWEKLFF.

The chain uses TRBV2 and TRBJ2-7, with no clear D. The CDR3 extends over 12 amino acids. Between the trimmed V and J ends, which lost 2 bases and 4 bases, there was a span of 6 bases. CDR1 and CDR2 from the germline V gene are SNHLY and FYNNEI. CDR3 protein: CASSEQNYEQYF. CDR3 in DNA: TGTGCCAGCAGTGAACAAAATTACGAGCAGTACTTC.

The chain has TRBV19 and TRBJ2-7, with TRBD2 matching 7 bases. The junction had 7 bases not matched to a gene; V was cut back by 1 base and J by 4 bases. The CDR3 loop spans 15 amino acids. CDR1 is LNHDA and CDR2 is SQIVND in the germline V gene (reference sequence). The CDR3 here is CASSIGRGLPYEQYF. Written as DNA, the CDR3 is TGTGCCAGTAGTATAGGGAGGGGACTACCTTACGAGCAGTACTTC.

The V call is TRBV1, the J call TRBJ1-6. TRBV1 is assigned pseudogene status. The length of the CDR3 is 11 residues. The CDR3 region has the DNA TGCACCAGCAGTAGGCATTCACCCCTCCACTTT. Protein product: CTSSRHSPLHF.

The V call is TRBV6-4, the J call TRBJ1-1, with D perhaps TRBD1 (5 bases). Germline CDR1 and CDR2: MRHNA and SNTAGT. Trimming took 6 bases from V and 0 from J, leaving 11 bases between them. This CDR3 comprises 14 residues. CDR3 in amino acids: CASRSTVLNTEAFF. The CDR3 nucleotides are TGTGCCAGCAGATCGACAGTCCTGAACACTGAAGCTTTCTTT.

This CDR3 reads CASSDTSLIGTDTQYF. In DNA form, the CDR3 reads TGCGCCAGCAGTGATACAAGTTTAATTGGCACAGATACGCAGTATTTT. The chain joins TRBV10-1 to TRBJ2-3; D is undetermined. The germline gives CDR1 WNHNN, CDR2 SYGVQD (reference sequence). V was trimmed by 3 bases and J by 1 base, leaving 14 bases between them. CDR3 length: 16 amino acids.

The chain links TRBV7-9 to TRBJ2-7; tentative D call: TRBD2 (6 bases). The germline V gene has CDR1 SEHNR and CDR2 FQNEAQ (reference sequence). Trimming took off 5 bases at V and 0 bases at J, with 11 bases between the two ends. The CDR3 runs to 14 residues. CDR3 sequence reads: CASSTPGSSYEQYF. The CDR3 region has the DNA TGTGCCAGCAGCACACCCGGGAGCTCCTACGAGCAGTACTTC.

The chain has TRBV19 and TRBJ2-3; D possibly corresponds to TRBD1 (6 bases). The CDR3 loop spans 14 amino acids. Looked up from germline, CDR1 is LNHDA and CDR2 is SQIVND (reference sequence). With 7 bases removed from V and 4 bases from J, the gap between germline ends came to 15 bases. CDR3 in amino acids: CASTPEAGADTQYF. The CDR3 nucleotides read TGTGCCAGTACCCCCGAGGCAGGGGCAGATACGCAGTATTTT.

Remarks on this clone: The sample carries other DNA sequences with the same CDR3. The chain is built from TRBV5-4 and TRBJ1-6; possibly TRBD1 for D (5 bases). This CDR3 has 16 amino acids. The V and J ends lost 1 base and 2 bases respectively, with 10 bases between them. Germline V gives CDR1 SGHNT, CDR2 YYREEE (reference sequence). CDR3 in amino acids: CASSLSGGTYNSPLHF. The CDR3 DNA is TGTGCCAGCAGCTTGAGCGGGGGGACCTATAATTCACCCCTCCACTTT.

The CDR3 loop reads CASSTGLAGPADTQYF. Written as DNA, the CDR3 is TGTGCCAGCAGCACCGGACTAGCGGGGCCCGCAGATACGCAGTATTTT. The genes are TRBV7-2 and TRBJ2-3; 12 nucleotides match TRBD2. J was trimmed by 4 bases and V by 5 bases; bases with no gene match: 7. The germline V gene encodes CDR1 SGHTA and CDR2 FQGNSA. The CDR3 has 16 amino acids.

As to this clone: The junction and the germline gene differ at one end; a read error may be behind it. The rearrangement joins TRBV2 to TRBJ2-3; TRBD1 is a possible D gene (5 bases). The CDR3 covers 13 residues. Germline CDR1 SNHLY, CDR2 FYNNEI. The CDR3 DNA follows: TGTGCCAGCAGGGCAACACAGGACATAAGGGAACCTTTT. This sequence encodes CASRATQDIREPF. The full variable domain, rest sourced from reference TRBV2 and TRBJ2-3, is EPEVTQTPSHQVTQMGQEVILRCVPISNHLYFYWYRQILGQKVEFLVSFYNNEISEKSEIFDDQFSVERPDGSNFTLKIRSTKLEDSAMYFCASRATQDIREPFGPGTRLTVL.

CDR3 sequence (DNA): TGTGCCTGGAGCCAGGTAGGGGAGGGAGAGACCCAGTACTTC. Its translation is CAWSQVGEGETQYF. This chain uses TRBV30 with TRBJ2-5, with TRBD2 matching 7 bases. V was clipped by 3 bases and J by 4 bases; unmatched bases: 8. The V gene's germline CDR1 is GTSNPN and CDR2 SVGIG (reference sequence). The length of the CDR3 is 14 residues. The complete variable domain, with remaining parts taken from reference TRBV30 and TRBJ2-5, reads SQTIHQWPATLVQPVGSPLSLECTVEGTSNPNLYWYRQAAGRGLQLLFYSVGIGQISSEVPQNLSASRPQDRQFILSSKKLLLSDSGFYLCAWSQVGEGETQYFGPGTRLLVL.

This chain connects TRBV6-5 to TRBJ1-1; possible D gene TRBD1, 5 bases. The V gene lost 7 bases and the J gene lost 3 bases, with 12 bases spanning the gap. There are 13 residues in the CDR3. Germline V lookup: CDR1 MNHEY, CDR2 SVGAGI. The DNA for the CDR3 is TGTGCCAGCACAAGGGGCCCCGACACTGAAGCTTTCTTT. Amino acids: CASTRGPDTEAFF.

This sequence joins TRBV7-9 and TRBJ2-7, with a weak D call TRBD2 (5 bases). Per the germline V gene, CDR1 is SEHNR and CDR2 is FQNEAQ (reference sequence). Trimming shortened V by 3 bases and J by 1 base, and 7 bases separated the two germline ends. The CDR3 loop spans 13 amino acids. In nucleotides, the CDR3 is TGTGCCAGCAGCTTGGACTCATCCTACGAGCAGTACTTC. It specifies CASSLDSSYEQYF.

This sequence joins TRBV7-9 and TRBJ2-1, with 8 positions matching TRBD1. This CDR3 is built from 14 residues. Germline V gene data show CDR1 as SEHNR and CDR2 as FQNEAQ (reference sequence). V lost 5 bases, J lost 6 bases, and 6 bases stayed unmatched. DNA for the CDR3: TGTGCCAGCAGCCCCCGGGACAGGTTCAATGAGCAGTTCTTC. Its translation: CASSPRDRFNEQFF.

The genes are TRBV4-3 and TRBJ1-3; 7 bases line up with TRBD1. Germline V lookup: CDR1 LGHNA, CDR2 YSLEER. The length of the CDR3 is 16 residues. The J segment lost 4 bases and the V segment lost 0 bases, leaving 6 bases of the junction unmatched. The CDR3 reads CASSQDEGARGNTIYF. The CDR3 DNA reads TGCGCCAGCAGCCAAGATGAGGGGGCGAGAGGAAACACCATATATTTT.

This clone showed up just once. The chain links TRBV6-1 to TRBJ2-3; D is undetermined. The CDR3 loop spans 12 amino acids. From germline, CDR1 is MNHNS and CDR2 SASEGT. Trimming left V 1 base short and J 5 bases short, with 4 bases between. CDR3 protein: CASSEVGDTQYF. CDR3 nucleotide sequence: TGTGCCAGCAGTGAAGTGGGAGATACGCAGTATTTT.

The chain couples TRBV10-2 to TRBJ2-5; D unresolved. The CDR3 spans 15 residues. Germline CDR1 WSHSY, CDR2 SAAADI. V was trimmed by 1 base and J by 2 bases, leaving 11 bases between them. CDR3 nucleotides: TGCGCCAGCAGTGAGTGGGATGGGATTCAAGAGACCCAGTACTTC. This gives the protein CASSEWDGIQETQYF.

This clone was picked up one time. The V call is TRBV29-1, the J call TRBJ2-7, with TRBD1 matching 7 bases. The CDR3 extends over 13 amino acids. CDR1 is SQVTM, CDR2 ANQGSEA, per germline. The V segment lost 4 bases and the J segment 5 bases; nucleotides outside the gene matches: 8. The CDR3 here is CSVGIGGWDEQYF. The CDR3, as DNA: TGCAGCGTTGGGATAGGGGGCTGGGACGAGCAGTACTTC.

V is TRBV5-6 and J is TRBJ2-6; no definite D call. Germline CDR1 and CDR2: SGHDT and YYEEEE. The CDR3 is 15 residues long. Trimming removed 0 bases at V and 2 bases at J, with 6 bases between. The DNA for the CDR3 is TGTGCCAGCAGCTTGGGTGGTACTGGGGCCAACGTCCTGACTTTC. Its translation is CASSLGGTGANVLTF.

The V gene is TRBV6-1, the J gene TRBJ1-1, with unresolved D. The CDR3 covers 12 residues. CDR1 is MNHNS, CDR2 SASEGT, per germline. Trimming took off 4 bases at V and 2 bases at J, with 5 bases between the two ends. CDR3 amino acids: CASSAQNTEAFF. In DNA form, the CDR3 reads TGTGCCAGCAGTGCTCAAAACACTGAAGCTTTCTTT.

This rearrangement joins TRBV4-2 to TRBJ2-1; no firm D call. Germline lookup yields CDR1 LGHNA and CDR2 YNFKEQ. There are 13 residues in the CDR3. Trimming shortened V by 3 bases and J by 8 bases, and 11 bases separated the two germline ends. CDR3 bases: TGTGCCAGCAGCCATTATATGGGGTATGAGCAGTTCTTC. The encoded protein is CASSHYMGYEQFF.

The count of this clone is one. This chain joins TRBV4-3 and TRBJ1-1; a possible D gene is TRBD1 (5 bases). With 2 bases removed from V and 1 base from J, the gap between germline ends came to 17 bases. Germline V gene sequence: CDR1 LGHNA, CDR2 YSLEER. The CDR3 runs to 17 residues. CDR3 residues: CASSQIPWQGGNTEAFF. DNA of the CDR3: TGCGCCAGCAGCCAAATTCCCTGGCAGGGAGGGAACACTGAAGCTTTCTTT.

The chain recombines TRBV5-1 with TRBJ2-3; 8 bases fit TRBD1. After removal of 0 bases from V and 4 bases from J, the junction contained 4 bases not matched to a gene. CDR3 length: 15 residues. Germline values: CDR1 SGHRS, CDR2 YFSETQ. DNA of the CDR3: TGCGCCAGCAGCTTGGCCGACAGGGGTGCAGATACGCAGTATTTT. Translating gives CASSLADRGADTQYF.

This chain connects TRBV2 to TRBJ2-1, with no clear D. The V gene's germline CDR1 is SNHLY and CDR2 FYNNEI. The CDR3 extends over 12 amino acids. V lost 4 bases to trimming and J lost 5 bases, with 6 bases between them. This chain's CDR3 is CASSGGDNEQFF. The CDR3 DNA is TGTGCCAGCAGTGGGGGTGACAATGAGCAGTTCTTC.

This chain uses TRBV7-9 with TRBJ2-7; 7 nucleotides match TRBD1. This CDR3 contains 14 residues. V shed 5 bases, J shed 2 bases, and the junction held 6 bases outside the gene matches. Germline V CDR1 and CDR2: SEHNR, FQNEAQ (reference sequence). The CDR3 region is CASSIPGQPYEQYF. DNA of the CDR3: TGTGCCAGCAGCATACCGGGACAGCCCTACGAGCAGTACTTC.

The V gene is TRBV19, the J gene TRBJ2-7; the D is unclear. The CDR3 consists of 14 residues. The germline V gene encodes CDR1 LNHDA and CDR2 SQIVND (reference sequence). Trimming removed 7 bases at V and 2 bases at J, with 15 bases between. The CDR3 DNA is TGTGCCAGTAATTGGGCGACTGGGGCCTACGAGCAGTACTTC. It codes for CASNWATGAYEQYF.

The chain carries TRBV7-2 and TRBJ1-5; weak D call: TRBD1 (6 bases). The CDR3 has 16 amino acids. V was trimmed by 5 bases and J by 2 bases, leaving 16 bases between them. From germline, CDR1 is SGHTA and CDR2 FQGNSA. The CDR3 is CASSESGVLGNQPQHF. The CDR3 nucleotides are TGTGCCAGCAGCGAATCAGGGGTTTTGGGCAATCAGCCCCAGCATTTT.